This T cell receptor (beta chain) was sequenced in a study of blood T cell repertoires in COVID-19. Sequencing was performed with immunoSEQ multiplex PCR; in TCRdb, only in-frame clones are kept and a portion is missing. The repertoire includes some 700,000 clones, 70% to 90% of them detected once, and roughly 0.25% sits in the top ten. Germline values: CDR1 KGHSH, CDR2 LQKENI. The CDR3 is made up of 15 amino acids. V was clipped by 8 bases and J by 2 bases; unmatched bases: 10. This receptor was taken from a woman younger than 35 with acute or convalescent COVID-19. The rearrangement uses TRBV18 and TRBJ2-7, with TRBD1 matching over 9 bases. Sequencing was carried out using peripheral blood. The DNA for the CDR3 is TGTGCCAGCACCACTAGGACAGGGGCCCCCTACGAGCAGTACTTC. Translation gives CASTTRTGAPYEQYF. Combining the CDR3 with reference TRBV18 and TRBJ2-7 gives the whole variable domain NAGVMQNPRHLVRRRGQEARLRCSPMKGHSHVYWYRQLPEEGLKFMVYLQKENIIDESGMPKERFSAEFPKEGPSILRIQQVVRGDSAAYFCASTTRTGAPYEQYFGPGTRLTVT.